Listed here is a single T cell receptor beta chain. These data belong to a study of blood T cell repertoires in COVID-19. The CDR3 covers 14 residues. Per germline, CDR1 MNHEY and CDR2 SVGAGI. The junction had 10 bases not matched to a gene; V was cut back by 9 bases and J by 7 bases. Assay used: immunoSEQ multiplex PCR; TCRdb lists only in-frame clones, some missing. The sample has roughly 100,000 clones; about 83% are singletons. The genes are TRBV6-5 and TRBJ2-1; 9 bases are a match to TRBD2. The TCR comes from a human donor in a cohort sampled during active COVID-19. Sequencing was carried out using peripheral blood. CDR3 protein: CASNQRGVYNEQFF. For the CDR3, the DNA is TGTGCCAGTAATCAGCGGGGGGTCTATAATGAGCAGTTCTTC.